Each of the 5 T cell receptor beta chains below was sequenced from the same sample in a study of cytomegalovirus exposure and HLA in healthy donors. Researchers ran the PCR with 60 Vbeta and 13 Jbeta primers. Using immunoSEQ multiplex PCR, the repertoire was profiled, and TCRdb retains in-frame clones only, with some absent. The data hold some 180,000 clones, with roughly 88% observed a single time. Sequencing was carried out using PBMCs. The source is a girl aged 2 to 9 in good health and CMV-seropositive.

This chain joins TRBV19 and TRBJ2-5; TRBD2 matches 8 bases. Losses at the gene ends were 1 base for V and 5 bases for J; bases not matched to a gene: 9. This CDR3 contains 16 residues. CDR1 is LNHDA and CDR2 is SQIVND in the germline V gene (reference sequence). This CDR3 reads CASSIVPAGEGETQYF. As DNA, the CDR3 is TGTGCCAGTAGTATAGTTCCAGCGGGAGAGGGGGAGACCCAGTACTTC. Based on the CDR3 plus reference TRBV19 and TRBJ2-5, the full variable domain is DGGITQSPKYLFRKEGQNVTLSCEQNLNHDAMYWYRQDPGQGLRLIYYSQIVNDFQKGDIAEGYSVSREKKESFPLTVTSAQKNPTAFYLCASSIVPAGEGETQYFGPGTRLLVL.

The chain employs TRBV13 and TRBJ2-3; 9 bases align to TRBD2. Per germline, CDR1 PRHDT and CDR2 FYEKMQ (reference sequence). This CDR3 contains 17 residues. With 5 bases clipped from V and 1 base from J, the junction kept 10 bases outside the gene matches. The chain's CDR3 is CASSILLAGDGTDTQYF. CDR3 DNA sequence: TGTGCCAGCAGCATCCTATTAGCGGGAGACGGCACAGATACGCAGTATTTT.

The gene calls are TRBV19 and TRBJ1-4; D remains unclear. The V gene lost 7 bases and the J gene lost 10 bases, with 13 bases spanning the gap. CDR1 LNHDA and CDR2 SQIVND come from the germline V gene (reference sequence). The CDR3 is 12 residues long. DNA for the CDR3: TGTGCCAGTAAGGGCGGGTCGAGAAAACTGTTTTTT. Translation: CASKGGSRKLFF.

Details on this clone: In this CDR3 the conserved last residue, phenylalanine or tryptophan, is missing, so a read error is likely. The V call is TRBV5-1, the J call TRBJ1-2; D perhaps matches TRBD1 (5 bases). Trimming removed 2 bases from V and 7 bases from J, with 12 bases in between. The CDR3 contains 13 residues. Germline V gene lookup returns CDR1 SGHRS and CDR2 YFSETQ. The CDR3, as DNA: TGCGCCAGCAGCTTAGGGGCCCGCCGTGGCTACACCGTC. Translation gives CASSLGARRGYTV.

This chain connects TRBV10-3 to TRBJ2-3; 8 bases are shared with TRBD2. The CDR3 runs to 16 residues. Unmatched junction bases numbered 10, after V lost 4 bases and J lost 4 bases. Germline CDR1 reads ENHRY; CDR2 reads SYGVKD. The CDR3 loop is CAISGPTSGWADTQYF. Here the CDR3 DNA reads TGTGCCATCAGTGGACCCACTAGCGGTTGGGCAGATACGCAGTATTTT.